Shown below are 18 T cell receptor beta chains from a single sample sequenced in a study of CD8+ T cells in alopecia areata. The sequencing template was cDNA reverse transcribed from extracted RNA. Produced via immunoSEQ multiplex PCR; TCRdb's table is partial and in-frame only. Among about 76,000 clones listed, 66% were seen once. Treatment here: oral pan-JAK inhibitor, 5-10 mg twice daily. The source material was CD8+ T cells sorted from blood, sampled at week 24, from a patient treated with tofacitinib. These receptors were taken from a human donor with alopecia areata.

The genes are TRBV29-1 and TRBJ2-3; D may correspond to TRBD1 or TRBD2 (5 bases each). Germline-derived CDR1 and CDR2 are SQVTM and ANQGSEA. The CDR3 is 13 amino acids. Trimming took 3 bases from V and 3 from J, leaving 10 bases between them. CDR3 sequence (DNA): TGCAGCGTTGAGTCCTGGGGGACAGATACGCAGTATTTT. Translating it yields CSVESWGTDTQYF.

J is TRBJ1-5 and V is TRBV4-1, with D uncertain. The CDR3 runs to 14 residues. V was clipped by 3 bases and J by 0 bases, with 6 bases between them. Germline CDR1 is MGHRA and CDR2 is YSYEKL. CDR3 residues: CASSQTYSNQPQHF. DNA of the CDR3: TGCGCCAGCAGCCAGACGTATAGCAATCAGCCCCAGCATTTT.

The table lists this clone with a few counts. The genes are TRBV27 and TRBJ1-6; possibly TRBD1 for D (6 bases). There are 18 residues in the CDR3. V was clipped by 2 bases and J by 6 bases, with 20 bases between them. Germline V gives CDR1 MNHEY, CDR2 SMNVEV (reference sequence). In nucleotides, the CDR3 is TGTGCCAGCAGTTTAGGACAATTACCAGGGGTAATTAATTCACCCCTCCACTTT. Protein: CASSLGQLPGVINSPLHF.

This chain joins TRBV7-9 and TRBJ1-2; perhaps TRBD1 as D (6 bases). Trimming took off 4 bases at V and 4 bases at J, with 16 bases between the two ends. Germline V CDR1 and CDR2: SEHNR, FQNEAQ (reference sequence). CDR3 length: 15 residues. DNA for the CDR3: TGTGCCAGCAGCTCGCGCTACGGGACACCCTATGGCTACACCTTC. This encodes CASSSRYGTPYGYTF.

The chain employs TRBV6-6 and TRBJ1-5, with D maybe TRBD1 (6 bases). V lost 11 bases and J 1 base, leaving 12 bases between the germline ends. The CDR3 runs to 13 residues. The germline CDR1 and CDR2 sequences are MNHNY and SVGAGI (reference sequence). The DNA of the CDR3 is TGTGCCGGCGCGGGGGCGAGCAATCAGCCCCAGCATTTT. Translating it yields CAGAGASNQPQHF.

This chain connects TRBV30 to TRBJ2-1; D may correspond to TRBD1 or TRBD2 (5 bases each). Germline lookup yields CDR1 GTSNPN and CDR2 SVGIG (reference sequence). Trimming took off 5 bases at V and 8 bases at J, with 16 bases between the two ends. The CDR3 runs 13 residues. The CDR3 nucleotides are TGTGCCTGGGCTTGGGGGACCGGCGATGAGCAGTTCTTC. This encodes CAWAWGTGDEQFF.

The chain uses TRBV2 and TRBJ2-5; perhaps D is TRBD1 or TRBD2 (6 bases each). Germline V gives CDR1 SNHLY, CDR2 FYNNEI. The CDR3 totals 15 residues. V was shortened by 6 bases and J by 3 bases, with 17 bases between the two germline ends. The CDR3 reads CASRGVGGPEETQYF. The CDR3 coding sequence is TGTGCCAGCAGGGGGGTAGGGGGGCCCGAAGAGACCCAGTACTTC.

The J gene is TRBJ1-1, the V gene TRBV4-3; tentative D call: TRBD1 (6 bases). The V end was cut by 0 bases, the J end by 4 bases, with 21 bases between. This CDR3 has 18 amino acids. Per germline, CDR1 LGHNA and CDR2 YSLEER. CDR3 residues: CASSQESGQGLGSTEAFF. The CDR3 bases are TGCGCCAGCAGCCAAGAGTCCGGCCAGGGGCTTGGTAGCACTGAAGCTTTCTTT.

The chain joins TRBV11-2 to TRBJ1-1; D remains unclear. The CDR3 runs 13 residues. Trimming removed 1 base at V and 8 bases at J, with 11 bases between. The V gene's germline CDR1 is SGHAT and CDR2 FQNNGV. CDR3 in amino acids: CASSLVGAIEAFF. CDR3 nucleotide sequence: TGTGCCAGCAGCTTAGTAGGCGCCATAGAAGCTTTCTTT. The full variable domain, rest sourced from reference TRBV11-2 and TRBJ1-1, is EAGVAQSPRYKIIEKRQSVAFWCNPISGHATLYWYQQILGQGPKLLIQFQNNGVVDDSQLPKDRFSAERLKGVDSTLKIQPAKLEDSAVYLCASSLVGAIEAFFGQGTRLTVV.

As for this clone: An end of the junction differs from the germline gene, which may be a read error. The rearrangement links TRBV5-4 to TRBJ2-3; D remains ambiguous. Germline CDR1 SGHNT, CDR2 YYREEE (reference sequence). The CDR3 sequence is 13 residues long. The CDR3 sequence is CASSSDPTYTQYF. CDR3 nucleotide sequence: TGTGCCAGCAGCTCGGACCCCACATATACGCAGTATTTT.

CDR3 in amino acids: CASSQDRRGWVNTEAFF. As DNA, the CDR3 is TGTGCCAGCAGCCAAGATAGAAGGGGCTGGGTGAACACTGAAGCTTTCTTT. V is TRBV14 and J is TRBJ1-1; TRBD1 is a possible D gene (5 bases). The CDR3 has 17 amino acids. Germline values: CDR1 SGHDN, CDR2 FVKESK. V gave up 0 bases and J gave up 0 bases, with 14 bases separating them.

The chain has TRBV30 and TRBJ2-7, with a weak D call TRBD2 (6 bases). With 1 base removed from V and 2 bases from J, the gap between germline ends came to 9 bases. CDR1 and CDR2 from the germline V gene are GTSNPN and SVGIG (reference sequence). The CDR3 has 13 residues. This CDR3 reads CAWSDRRAYEQYF. The CDR3 region has the DNA TGTGCCTGGAGTGACAGGAGGGCCTACGAGCAGTACTTC.

The rearrangement uses TRBV5-1 and TRBJ2-6; D call uncertain. V dropped 3 bases and J dropped 2 bases, with 9 bases sitting between them. Germline V gene sequence: CDR1 SGHRS, CDR2 YFSETQ. The CDR3 loop spans 15 amino acids. The CDR3 nucleotides are TGCGCCAGCAGCTCGGGTGGGCCTGGGGCCAACGTCCTGACTTTC. This gives the protein CASSSGGPGANVLTF.

This clone was observed a handful of times. The chain carries TRBV19 and TRBJ1-1; D is perhaps TRBD1 (6 bases). Germline CDR1 and CDR2: LNHDA and SQIVND (reference sequence). Trimming took 7 bases from V and 6 from J, leaving 21 bases between them. CDR3 length equals 15 residues. This CDR3 reads CASTIIPVGGAEAFF. The CDR3 DNA follows: TGTGCCAGTACCATCATTCCCGTGGGGGGCGCTGAAGCTTTCTTT.

This clone was recorded a few times. The V call is TRBV6-4, the J call TRBJ2-5; 12 positions agree with TRBD2. The germline gives CDR1 MRHNA, CDR2 SNTAGT. The CDR3 sequence is 15 residues long. V was clipped by 4 bases and J by 4 bases; unmatched bases: 4. The CDR3 loop is CASSVTSGGRETQYF. The CDR3 nucleotides are TGTGCCAGCAGTGTTACTAGCGGGGGGAGAGAGACCCAGTACTTC.

The chain uses TRBV2 and TRBJ2-7; unclear D gene. Germline CDR1 and CDR2: SNHLY and FYNNEI. This CDR3 region has 11 residues. V gave up 6 bases and J gave up 2 bases, with 5 bases separating them. In DNA form, the CDR3 reads TGTGCCAGCAGCATTACCTACGAGCAGTACTTC. It encodes CASSITYEQYF.

This clone has only a few counts. This rearrangement joins TRBV7-2 to TRBJ1-4; D gene unclear. V was pared by 3 bases and J by 6 bases, with 5 bases between. The CDR3 has 12 residues. Germline assignment: CDR1 SGHTA and CDR2 FQGNSA. The CDR3 reads CASSLSDEKLFF. The CDR3 DNA follows: TGTGCCAGCAGCTTGTCAGATGAAAAACTGTTTTTT. Together with reference TRBV7-2 and TRBJ1-4, the CDR3 gives the full variable domain: GAGVSQSPSNKVTEKGKDVELRCDPISGHTALYWYRQSLGQGLEFLIYFQGNSAPDKSGLPSDRFSAERTGGSVSTLTIQRTQQEDSAVYLCASSLSDEKLFFGSGTQLSVL.

This clone was counted a single time. V usage is TRBV5-6 and J usage is TRBJ2-1; tentatively, D is TRBD2 (6 bases). This CDR3 region has 17 residues. CDR1 is SGHDT and CDR2 is YYEEEE in the germline V gene. V was clipped by 3 bases and J by 0 bases, with 16 bases between them. CDR3: CASSSRRALSSYNEQFF. The CDR3 nucleotides are TGTGCCAGCAGCTCCCGGAGGGCCCTTAGCTCCTACAATGAGCAGTTCTTC.